Reported below is one T cell receptor beta chain. This sample is drawn from a study of blood T cell repertoires in COVID-19. Study as a whole: T cells, B-cell-depleted T cells, or PBMCs provided the cDNA or gDNA that served as material.

The protocol was immunoSEQ multiplex PCR, while the TCRdb copy is restricted to in-frame clones and leaves out a portion. The data hold around 220,000 clones, with 84% observed a single time. V dropped 7 bases and J dropped 5 bases, with 12 bases sitting between them. CDR3 length: 12 residues. CDR1 is SGDLS, CDR2 YYNGEE, per germline. Seattle patients were enrolled while actively infected and followed longitudinally. The sequencing sample was made of peripheral blood. This clonotype was sampled from a woman aged 80 or over with COVID-19, enrolled during active disease. The V gene is TRBV9, the J gene TRBJ1-2; D is unresolved. The CDR3 here is CASRREGYGYTF. The DNA of the CDR3 is TGTGCCAGCCGAAGGGAGGGATATGGCTACACCTTC.